These T cell receptor beta chains were read from a single sample in a study of CD8+CD57+ T cells in acquired aplastic anemia. TCRdb used MiXCR to reprocess the reads, holding one entry per CDR3 protein. Altogether around 51,000 distinct CDR3 sequences are present, around 73% being singletons, with the ten largest covering 30% to 40%. What was sequenced was sorted CD4+, CD8+, or CD8+CD57+ T cells (not recorded which) from PBMCs. Every receptor here comes from a human donor in good health, serving as a control. Each CDR3 is given with its conserved first and last residue. D genes are given only for firm matches. Some rows have no size entry. The others give once, few or many, or a class for an expanded clone.

clone_size: .; j_call: TRBJ1-6; d_call: .; v_call: TRBV12-3/TRBV12-4; cdr3_aa: CASSLRRPGNNSPLHF; cdr3_nt: TGTGCCAGCAGTTTACGGCGGCCCGGGAATAATTCACCCCTCCACTTT
clone_size: .; j_call: TRBJ2-1; d_call: TRBD2; v_call: TRBV9; cdr3_aa: CASSVARASGSSEQFF; cdr3_nt: TGTGCCAGCAGCGTAGCTCGGGCTAGCGGGAGTAGCGAGCAGTTCTTC
clone_size: .; j_call: TRBJ2-1; d_call: .; v_call: TRBV11-1; cdr3_aa: CASSLADTGVSYNEQFF; cdr3_nt: TGTGCCAGCAGCTTAGCCGACACGGGAGTCTCCTACAATGAGCAGTTCTTC
clone_size: .; j_call: TRBJ2-7; d_call: TRBD1; v_call: TRBV5-1; cdr3_aa: CASSPHGTGTYEQYF; cdr3_nt: TGCGCCAGCAGCCCACACGGGACAGGGACCTACGAGCAGTACTTC
clone_size: once; j_call: TRBJ2-1; d_call: TRBD2; v_call: TRBV11-1; cdr3_aa: CASSPPGLAGGSEQFF; cdr3_nt: TGTGCCAGCAGCCCTCCGGGACTAGCGGGAGGTAGTGAGCAGTTCTTC
clone_size: .; j_call: TRBJ2-1; d_call: TRBD2; v_call: TRBV29-1; cdr3_aa: CSVQRLAGVSYNEQFF; cdr3_nt: TGCAGCGTTCAACGACTAGCGGGTGTGTCCTACAATGAGCAGTTCTTC
clone_size: .; j_call: TRBJ2-1; d_call: .; v_call: TRBV15; cdr3_aa: CATSANYVRHNEQFF; cdr3_nt: TGTGCCACCAGCGCTAACTACGTACGCCACAATGAGCAGTTCTTC
clone_size: once; j_call: TRBJ1-2; d_call: .; v_call: TRBV10-3; cdr3_aa: CAISESVRGSTNYGYTF; cdr3_nt: TGTGCCATCAGTGAGTCGGTCAGGGGTTCTACTAACTATGGCTACACCTTC
clone_size: .; j_call: TRBJ2-2; d_call: .; v_call: TRBV10-3; cdr3_aa: CAINPSPSNTGELFF; cdr3_nt: TGTGCCATCAATCCCAGCCCGTCGAACACCGGGGAGCTGTTTTTT
clone_size: .; j_call: TRBJ2-3; d_call: .; v_call: TRBV15; cdr3_aa: CATSRMSGDTQYF; cdr3_nt: TGTGCCACCAGCAGGATGTCGGGAGATACGCAGTATTTT